This T cell receptor beta chain was sequenced in a study of T-cell memory formation after mild COVID-19. Trimming took off 3 bases at V and 4 bases at J, with 12 bases between the two ends. The length of the CDR3 is 14 residues. Germline CDR1 and CDR2: ENHRY and SYGVKD. This clonotype was counted only a few times. Its antigen remains unidentified. Using constant-segment primers, 5'RACE produced TCR alpha and TCR beta cDNA libraries carrying sample barcodes and UMIs. TCRdb re-analysed the 5' RACE reads in MiXCR, keeping a single row per CDR3 protein. The sample comprises over 400,000 distinct CDR3 sequences, around 22% of which are singletons, and about 12% rests with the top ten. Study conclusions and caveats: Clonal second-wave expansions that peaked on day 37 had unconfirmed SARS-CoV-2 specificity. CD4/CD8 balance characterized clones contracting day 15 to 85, and CD4+ skew characterized later expanders.

The specimen sequenced was PBMCs or a T cell subset sorted from them (not recorded which). The chain has TRBV10-3 and TRBJ1-1; D unclear. The sequence was obtained from an adult woman who had mild COVID-19 (a few samples of this study predate the infection). Cell type and time point are not known. The CDR3 sequence: CAISDRRGGTEAFF. The CDR3 DNA reads TGTGCCATCAGTGACCGACGGGGAGGCACTGAAGCTTTCTTT.